What follows is one T cell receptor (beta chain) and its context. No antigen is known for it. TCRdb ran MiXCR on the 5' RACE reads and lists one entry per CDR3 protein. Of over 150,000 distinct CDR3 sequences listed, over 20% are singletons. J was trimmed by 8 bases and V by 1 base; bases with no gene match: 10. The CDR3 has 16 residues. Germline V gene lookup returns CDR1 SNHLY and CDR2 FYNNEI. The data were taken from a study of T-cell memory formation after mild COVID-19. Study-wide results and limits: Clones that contracted from day 15 to 85 had balanced CD4/CD8; later expanders were CD4+ biased.

This clonotype originated in an adult woman who had mild COVID-19 (a few samples of this study predate the infection). Cell type and time point are not known. Sequencing was done on a sample of PBMCs or a T cell subset sorted from them (not recorded which). The chain carries TRBV2 and TRBJ1-2; 10 bases fit TRBD1. DNA for the CDR3: TGTGCCAGCAGTGAAGTGGTGACAGGGGGCGTTGGGGGCTACACCTTC. This translates into CASSEVVTGGVGGYTF.